The source of this TCR beta chain is a study of blood T cell repertoires in COVID-19. Across the study: Acute and convalescent COVID-19 samples came from the United States, Italy and Spain. PBMCs, B-cell-depleted T cells, or T cells were the source of the cDNA or gDNA that made up the material.

The CDR3 runs to 15 residues. The V end lost 4 bases, the J end lost 7 bases, and 14 bases lay between the germline ends. CDR1 KGHSY and CDR2 FQNENV come from the germline V gene. Methods used by the authors: The authors estimated nucleated cell counts from reference gene primer amplification. The assay was immunoSEQ multiplex PCR, and TCRdb's table has in-frame clones only and misses some. The V and J calls and clone size are taken from that table; D and trimming were inferred from the DNA. The sample contains 250,000 to 300,000 clones, approximately 83% of which appear only once. The gene calls are TRBV16 and TRBJ1-6, with D unresolved. The specimen sequenced was peripheral blood. The receptor comes from a woman in her 70s with acute or convalescent COVID-19. CDR3 coding DNA: TGTGCCAGCAGCCGCATTCAGGCTTCGAATTCACCCCTCCACTTT. Amino acids: CASSRIQASNSPLHF.